This T cell receptor (beta chain) was captured by sequencing in a study of cytomegalovirus exposure and HLA in healthy donors. General study findings and limits: The study designated 150 to 200 TCR beta chains cytomegalovirus-associated.

The assay was immunoSEQ multiplex PCR, and TCRdb's table has in-frame clones only and misses some. This sample has more than 120,000 clones; approximately 86% occur once, and the top ten carry roughly 9.4%. As concerns this clone: The antigen is not known.

Material for sequencing was PBMCs. The source of this sequence is a man aged 18-30 years in good health and CMV-seropositive.

CDR3 DNA: TGTGCCAGCGTCTCCTTGGATAAAACCGGGACAGGGGATGGCTACACCTTC. Amino acid sequence: CASVSLDKTGTGDGYTF. V and J are TRBV28 and TRBJ1-2; 10 positions match TRBD1. The V gene end was trimmed by 8 bases and the J gene end by 6 bases; junction bases not matched to a gene: 18. The CDR3 runs 17 residues. Germline lookup yields CDR1 MDHEN and CDR2 SYDVKM.